The T cell receptor (beta chain) described here comes from a study of beta chain features in type 1 diabetes. Study-level findings and limits: All four CD4+ subsets of Type 1 diabetes patients contained TCRB CDR3s that were moderately but significantly shorter.

Expressed TCRB transcripts were sequenced because the entire RNA isolate underwent reverse transcription. The protocol was immunoSEQ multiplex PCR, while the TCRdb copy is restricted to in-frame clones and leaves out a portion. The sample consists of hundreds of thousands of clones, roughly 15% of them appearing once. Via the markers CD45RO/CCR7/CD25/CD127/CD95/CD27, stem cell-like memory, regulatory, central memory and naive CD4+ cells were sorted. There are 15 residues in the CDR3. The trim removed 3 bases at V and 3 bases at J, leaving 6 bases unmatched. CDR1 and CDR2 from the germline V gene are LNHDA and SQIVND (reference sequence). This clone has more than one count but fewer than ten. Antigen unknown.

The sample consisted of naive CD4+ T cells from blood. The genes are TRBV19 and TRBJ2-7; 9 bases line up with TRBD2. The TCR originated in a man between 18 and 29 years old with type 1 diabetes. CDR3 region: CASSIRLAEVYEQYF. In nucleotides, the CDR3 is TGTGCCAGTAGTATCCGACTAGCGGAGGTCTACGAGCAGTACTTC.